Listed here are 7 T cell receptor beta chains from one sample, sequenced in a study of T-cell reconstitution after alpha-beta-depleted transplantation in children. Preparation of the TCRbeta library used unique molecular identifiers. Via MiXCR, TCRdb re-called the PCR reads, giving one row per CDR3 protein. The repertoire holds approximately 230,000 distinct CDR3 sequences, about 26% seen once, with around 2.5% in the top ten. The sequences come from PBMCs, collected before TCRalphabeta/CD19-depleted stem cell transplant. These receptors all stem from a girl aged 2-10 years with Fanconi anemia, due to receive a stem cell transplant.

V usage is TRBV29-1 and J usage is TRBJ2-7, with D possibly matching TRBD2 (5 bases). V gave up 5 bases and J gave up 0 bases, with 14 bases separating them. The CDR3 loop spans 14 amino acids. The germline V gene has CDR1 SQVTM and CDR2 ANQGSEA. The CDR3 spells CSVYGLPFSYEQYF. DNA for the CDR3: TGCAGCGTTTACGGACTCCCCTTCTCCTACGAGCAGTACTTC.

The gene calls are TRBV7-3 and TRBJ2-3; the D is unclear. This CDR3 comprises 13 residues. Germline V CDR1 and CDR2: SGHTA, FQGTGA. The V end lost 1 base, the J end lost 6 bases, and 8 bases lay between the germline ends. The CDR3 DNA follows: TGTGCCAGCAGCTTAATGGTCCCGGATACGCAGTATTTT. The encoded protein is CASSLMVPDTQYF. Full variable domain (remainder filled in from reference TRBV7-3 and TRBJ2-3): GAGVSQTPSNKVTEKGKYVELRCDPISGHTALYWYRQSLGQGPEFLIYFQGTGAADDSGLPNDRFFAVRPEGSVSTLKIQRTERGDSAVYLCASSLMVPDTQYFGPGTRLTVL.

This clonotype was detected ten times or more. This sequence joins TRBV29-1 and TRBJ2-7, with 7 bases fitting TRBD2. Germline trimming cut 8 bases from V and 0 bases from J; bases unmatched to any gene: 13. This CDR3 comprises 15 residues. Germline V gives CDR1 SQVTM, CDR2 ANQGSEA. CDR3 protein: CSPLFEREGSYEQYF. The CDR3 region has the DNA TGCAGCCCCCTTTTTGAGCGGGAAGGCTCCTACGAGCAGTACTTC.

This chain connects TRBV20-1 to TRBJ2-3, with D possibly TRBD1 on 8 matching bases. Germline V gene sequence: CDR1 DFQATT, CDR2 SNEGSKA (reference sequence). The CDR3 is made up of 14 amino acids. Trimming took 3 bases from V and 5 from J, leaving 15 bases between them. The CDR3 is CSASDRGGLDTQYF. CDR3 bases: TGCAGTGCTAGTGACAGGGGAGGGTTAGATACGCAGTATTTT.

The table lists this clonotype with many counts. The CDR3, as DNA: TGCAGCGTTGAAAAAGGGACTAACCAAGAGACCCAGTACTTC. Translating it yields CSVEKGTNQETQYF. The V and J genes are TRBV29-1 and TRBJ2-5; 7 nucleotides line up with TRBD2. This CDR3 is 14 amino acids long. Germline V gene data show CDR1 as SQVTM and CDR2 as ANQGSEA. V dropped 2 bases and J dropped 0; count of bases not matched to a gene: 3.

This clonotype showed up many times. The CDR3 sequence: CSAVGELPFSFALRYNEQFF. In DNA form, the CDR3 reads TGCAGTGCTGTAGGGGAGCTCCCCTTCTCTTTTGCCTTACGTTACAATGAGCAGTTCTTC. The chain has TRBV20-1 and TRBJ2-1; D might be TRBD1 or TRBD2, each matching 5 bases. The V gene's germline CDR1 is DFQATT and CDR2 SNEGSKA (reference sequence). This CDR3 contains 20 residues. V lost 5 bases to trimming and J lost 4 bases, with 33 bases between them.

The V call is TRBV20-1, the J call TRBJ2-5; 12 positions match TRBD2. Unmatched junction bases numbered 4, after V lost 3 bases and J lost 5 bases. The CDR3 loop spans 14 amino acids. Germline CDR1 reads DFQATT; CDR2 reads SNEGSKA (reference sequence). CDR3 coding DNA: TGCAGTGCTAGCCCTGGACTAGCGGGGGAGACCCAGTACTTC. Encoded protein: CSASPGLAGETQYF.